This T cell receptor beta chain was identified during a study of shared clonotypes between healthy human individuals. As for the study in general: For every donor, three CD4 naive, three CD4 memory, two CD8 naive and one CD8 memory plates were used. General study results and limits: Donor clonotype sharing was expected to depend on sequencing depth.

Of note for this clone: Its target is unknown. Other DNA sequences in this specimen translate into the identical CDR3.

The ends lost 6 bases at V and 1 base at J; junction bases unmatched: 3. CDR1 is MDHEN, CDR2 SYDVKM, per germline. The CDR3 has 13 amino acids. Investigators spread the genomic DNA of each subset evenly over several immunoSEQ plates. The repertoire was sequenced with immunoSEQ multiplex PCR; TCRdb's copy has only in-frame clones and lacks some. The table includes hundreds of thousands of clones, about 98% detected once. Naive CD8 cells lacked CD45RO, underwent positive selection for CCR7 and left out terminally differentiated effector memory CD45RA+ cells. The source of this sequence is a man aged 25 to 40 in good health. The J gene is TRBJ2-7, the V gene TRBV28; 7 bases are a match to TRBD1. The sample consisted of naive CD8+ T cells sorted from blood. The CDR3 DNA is TGTGCCAGCAGCCTGGGACAGTCCTACGAGCAGTACTTC. Amino acids: CASSLGQSYEQYF. The variable domain in full, completed from reference TRBV28 and TRBJ2-7, reads DVKVTQSSRYLVKRTGEKVFLECVQDMDHENMFWYRQDPGLGLRLIYFSYDVKMKEKGDIPEGYSVSREKKERFSLILESASTNQTSMYLCASSLGQSYEQYFGPGTRLTVT.